A single T cell receptor (beta chain) is shown here with its context. The CDR3 runs to 14 residues. CDR1 and CDR2 from the germline V gene are SGHRS and YFSETQ. Trimming shortened V by 0 bases and J by 6 bases, and 13 bases separated the two germline ends. The sample is drawn from a study of T cell responses to AZD1222 COVID-19 vaccine. Measured with immunoSEQ multiplex PCR; TCRdb has only the in-frame clones, and not every one. The sample records roughly 66,000 clones, 65% to 85% being singletons. This receptor was taken from an adult in good health. The source material was peripheral blood, sampled on day 0 of AZD1222 vaccination. The gene calls are TRBV5-1 and TRBJ2-7; D is undetermined. The CDR3 reads CASSLDFEDGEQYF. The CDR3 nucleotides are TGCGCCAGCAGCTTGGATTTTGAGGACGGCGAGCAGTACTTC.